These 12 T cell receptor beta chains share one sample of origin, sequenced in a study of OX40 agonist ivuxolimab in advanced cancers. Only in-frame clones appear in the TCRdb table, and some are missing; sequencing was by immunoSEQ multiplex PCR. Seen here are 95,000 to 150,000 clones, 93% observed once, and the top ten hold 0.15% to 0.17%. The source material was CD4+ or CD8+ T cells sorted from blood, sampled in a trial of the OX40 agonist ivuxolimab. The receptors originated from an adult with an advanced solid tumor such as melanoma, head and neck, liver or kidney cancer.

The rearrangement uses TRBV7-3 and TRBJ2-1, with 11 bases aligning to TRBD2. In germline, CDR1 is SGHTA, CDR2 FQGTGA. This CDR3 has 16 amino acids. V lost 0 bases and J lost 8; bases outside the gene matches: 6. This CDR3 reads CASSLTVTSGAHEQFF. The CDR3 DNA is TGTGCCAGCAGCTTAACCGTGACTAGCGGGGCTCATGAGCAGTTCTTC. Supplemented by reference TRBV7-3 and TRBJ2-1, the full variable domain reads GAGVSQTPSNKVTEKGKYVELRCDPISGHTALYWYRQSLGQGPEFLIYFQGTGAADDSGLPNDRFFAVRPEGSVSTLKIQRTERGDSAVYLCASSLTVTSGAHEQFFGPGTRLTVL.

J is TRBJ2-3 and V is TRBV10-3, with 11 bases fitting TRBD2. CDR1 ENHRY and CDR2 SYGVKD come from the germline V gene. The CDR3 spans 20 residues. With V trimmed by 3 bases and J by 2 bases, 16 bases remained unmatched. Written as DNA, the CDR3 is TGTGCCATCAGTGAATGGAAATCAGGACTAGCGGGCCGACCCACAGATACGCAGTATTTT. Residues: CAISEWKSGLAGRPTDTQYF.

CDR3 nucleotide sequence: TGTGCCAGCAGTATTCACACCGGGGAGCTGTTTTTT. Translated: CASSIHTGELFF. V and J are TRBV6-6 and TRBJ2-2; D is unclear. The CDR3 has 12 residues. From germline, CDR1 is MNHNY and CDR2 SVGAGI (reference sequence). Trimming took off 5 bases at V and 3 bases at J, with 4 bases between the two ends.

This clone was observed a handful of times. The J gene is TRBJ2-3, the V gene TRBV4-1; 8 bases are shared with TRBD2. The germline CDR1 and CDR2 sequences are MGHRA and YSYEKL. The CDR3 sequence is 15 residues long. J was trimmed by 2 bases and V by 4 bases; bases with no gene match: 5. In nucleotides, the CDR3 is TGCGCCAGCAGCCGCAGTAGCGGGGACACAGATACGCAGTATTTT. The encoded protein is CASSRSSGDTDTQYF.

The chain employs TRBV6-1 and TRBJ2-1; TRBD2 matches at 10 bases. V lost 8 bases, J lost 9 bases, and 10 bases stayed unmatched. The CDR3 totals 14 residues. Germline V CDR1 and CDR2: MNHNS, SASEGT. This chain's CDR3 is CASGAGGPGSEQFF. The DNA of the CDR3 is TGTGCCAGCGGAGCGGGAGGGCCGGGCTCTGAGCAGTTCTTC.

The chain links TRBV7-8 to TRBJ2-1, with D perhaps matching TRBD2 (6 bases). In germline, CDR1 is SGHVS, CDR2 FQNEAQ. CDR3 length equals 13 residues. With 7 bases removed from V and 1 base from J, the gap between germline ends came to 8 bases. CDR3 residues: CASKTSSYNEQFF. As DNA, the CDR3 is TGTGCCAGCAAGACTAGTTCCTACAATGAGCAGTTCTTC.

The rearrangement joins TRBV28 to TRBJ2-2; a possible D gene is TRBD1 (5 bases). Trimming removed 1 base from V and 0 bases from J, with 9 bases in between. The germline CDR1 and CDR2 sequences are MDHEN and SYDVKM. This CDR3 region has 16 residues. The CDR3 region has the DNA TGTGCCAGCAGTTTATTGACAGTGGCGAACACCGGGGAGCTGTTTTTT. Its translation is CASSLLTVANTGELFF.

The chain uses TRBV19 and TRBJ1-2; D is perhaps TRBD1 (5 bases). The germline CDR1 and CDR2 sequences are LNHDA and SQIVND (reference sequence). CDR3 length: 15 amino acids. The V and J ends lost 5 bases and 0 bases respectively, with 13 bases between them. CDR3 DNA: TGTGCCAGTAGTCCCCCGGGACTTACTAACTATGGCTACACCTTC. Translation: CASSPPGLTNYGYTF.

The chain joins TRBV7-9 to TRBJ1-4; unclear D gene. Germline V gene data show CDR1 as SEHNR and CDR2 as FQNEAQ (reference sequence). This CDR3 has 14 residues. The germline V and J ends were trimmed by 4 bases and 1 base, with 7 bases remaining between them. CDR3 loop: CASSSEGTNEKLFF. In nucleotides, the CDR3 is TGTGCCAGCAGCTCGGAGGGAACTAATGAAAAACTGTTTTTT.

This chain joins TRBV6-6 and TRBJ2-7; D gene uncertain. The germline CDR1 and CDR2 sequences are MNHNY and SVGAGI (reference sequence). The CDR3 extends over 13 amino acids. Trimming took 2 bases from V and 1 from J, leaving 6 bases between them. This CDR3 is CASSYGLSYEQYF. Here the CDR3 DNA reads TGTGCCAGCAGTTACGGGCTATCCTACGAGCAGTACTTC.

The chain has TRBV7-6 and TRBJ2-6, with TRBD2 matching 7 bases. The CDR3 contains 17 residues. From germline, CDR1 is SGHVS and CDR2 FNYEAQ. Trimming cost V 5 bases and J 0 bases; bases outside gene matches: 7. As DNA, the CDR3 is TGTGCCAGCAGCGCACGGCGGGGGTACTCTGGGGCCAACGTCCTGACTTTC. The encoded protein is CASSARRGYSGANVLTF.

The genes are TRBV7-9 and TRBJ2-3; 7 positions agree with TRBD1. Germline assignment: CDR1 SEHNR and CDR2 FQNEAQ (reference sequence). The length of the CDR3 is 15 residues. J lost 6 bases, V lost 3 bases, and 9 bases had no gene match. DNA for the CDR3: TGTGCCAGCAGCTTGAAGGGGGCCGGGCGGGATACGCAGTATTTT. Its protein product is CASSLKGAGRDTQYF.